One and the same sample provided the 20 T cell receptor beta chains below, sequenced in a study of CD8+ T cells in alopecia areata. The sequencing template was cDNA reverse transcribed from extracted RNA. Produced via immunoSEQ multiplex PCR; TCRdb's table is partial and in-frame only. Among 4,000 to 4,500 clones listed, less than 80% were seen once. Treatment indicated: oral pan-JAK inhibitor, 5-10 mg twice daily. Alopecia areata patients provided lesional scalp punch biopsies and peripheral blood, both collected for the study. The source was skin, collected at week 24, from a patient treated with tofacitinib. Receptor source: a human donor with alopecia areata.

Judged by abundance, this clone is large. This chain connects TRBV5-1 to TRBJ1-1, with D perhaps matching TRBD1 (5 bases). V lost 3 bases to trimming and J lost 5 bases, with 17 bases between them. Germline CDR1 reads SGHRS; CDR2 reads YFSETQ. The CDR3 spans 15 residues. The DNA of the CDR3 is TGCGCCAGCAGCTCAAGTAGCAGGGCGGGAACTGAAGCTTTCTTT. Translation gives CASSSSSRAGTEAFF.

This clone came up once. The gene calls are TRBV5-1 and TRBJ2-1; 10 nucleotides line up with TRBD2. CDR1 is SGHRS, CDR2 YFSETQ, per germline. This CDR3 has 17 residues. V was clipped by 2 bases and J by 4 bases; unmatched bases: 9. The CDR3 region has the DNA TGCGCCAGCAGCTTTGGTTCTAGCGGGGGACTTTACAATGAGCAGTTCTTC. Translated, it gives CASSFGSSGGLYNEQFF.

CDR3 in amino acids: CASSYDRKANTEAFF. As DNA, the CDR3 is TGTGCCAGCAGTTATGACAGGAAGGCGAACACTGAAGCTTTCTTT. The chain combines TRBV6-6 with TRBJ1-1, with a weak D call TRBD1 (6 bases). This CDR3 is built from 15 residues. In germline, CDR1 is MNHNY, CDR2 SVGAGI (reference sequence). Trimming took off 3 bases at V and 1 base at J, with 12 bases between the two ends.

The chain links TRBV6-6 to TRBJ2-2; D unclear. The germline gives CDR1 MNHNY, CDR2 SVGAGI (reference sequence). V dropped 1 base and J dropped 3 bases, with 3 bases sitting between them. CDR3 length: 13 amino acids. This CDR3 is CASSYLDTGELFF. Written as DNA, the CDR3 is TGTGCCAGCAGTTACTTGGACACCGGGGAGCTGTTTTTT.

V usage is TRBV14 and J usage is TRBJ2-3, with D hard to call. In germline, CDR1 is SGHDN, CDR2 FVKESK. This CDR3 is 16 amino acids long. The ends were cut back, 4 bases at V and 3 bases at J, with 17 bases in the middle. The CDR3 spells CASSRPQPYRTDTQYF. Here the CDR3 DNA reads TGTGCCAGCAGCCGCCCCCAACCCTATAGGACAGATACGCAGTATTTT.

The chain carries TRBV6-1 and TRBJ2-7, with TRBD2 matching over 10 bases. Germline trimming cut 2 bases from V and 3 bases from J; bases unmatched to any gene: 7. CDR1 is MNHNS and CDR2 is SASEGT in the germline V gene. This CDR3 has 16 amino acids. The CDR3 sequence: CASSERSSGGIYEQYF. The DNA for the CDR3 is TGTGCCAGCAGTGAAAGGAGTAGCGGGGGGATCTACGAGCAGTACTTC.

This clone has only one observation. The rearrangement links TRBV14 to TRBJ2-6, with 7 bases fitting TRBD2. V shed 0 bases, J shed 4 bases, and the junction held 9 bases outside the gene matches. The CDR3 sequence is 18 residues long. CDR1 and CDR2 (germline): SGHDN, FVKESK. The CDR3 sequence is CASSQERRGLLGANVLTF. DNA for the CDR3: TGTGCCAGCAGCCAAGAAAGGCGGGGGTTATTGGGGGCCAACGTCCTGACTTTC.

This chain uses TRBV4-3 with TRBJ1-5; weak D call: TRBD1 (5 bases). The CDR3 contains 18 residues. Germline CDR1 and CDR2: LGHNA and YSLEER. V was pared by 4 bases and J by 1 base, with 20 bases between. As DNA, the CDR3 is TGCGCCAGCAGCCCCCAAAGAGTGGGGCAGGCGAGCAATCAGCCCCAGCATTTT. As protein: CASSPQRVGQASNQPQHF.

The genes are TRBV7-2 and TRBJ2-1, with a weak D call TRBD2 (6 bases). Looked up from germline, CDR1 is SGHTA and CDR2 is FQGNSA. The CDR3 extends over 15 amino acids. The V gene lost 3 bases and the J gene lost 9 bases, with 18 bases spanning the gap. The CDR3 DNA reads as TGTGCCAGCAGCTTCAGAGGACTATCTATTAGTGAGCAGTTCTTC. Its translation is CASSFRGLSISEQFF. The whole variable domain, filled in from reference TRBV7-2 and TRBJ2-1, reads GAGVSQSPSNKVTEKGKDVELRCDPISGHTALYWYRQSLGQGLEFLIYFQGNSAPDKSGLPSDRFSAERTGGSVSTLTIQRTQQEDSAVYLCASSFRGLSISEQFFGPGTRLTVL.

The CDR3 protein is CASRLDRGGSPLHF. CDR3 nucleotides: TGTGCCAGCAGACTTGACAGGGGTGGTTCACCCCTCCACTTT. The chain employs TRBV14 and TRBJ1-6; TRBD1 matches at 8 bases. The CDR3 is made up of 14 amino acids. V was pared by 6 bases and J by 9 bases, with 7 bases of the junction left unmatched. Germline loops: CDR1 SGHDN, CDR2 FVKESK.

The gene calls are TRBV6-1 and TRBJ1-1, with D possibly TRBD1 on 6 matching bases. Germline loops: CDR1 MNHNS, CDR2 SASEGT. Trimming took 4 bases from V and 1 from J, leaving 13 bases between them. This CDR3 has 15 residues. CDR3 in amino acids: CASSGYRVGNTEAFF. CDR3 nucleotide sequence: TGTGCCAGCAGTGGATACAGGGTAGGGAACACTGAAGCTTTCTTT.

This clone was seen a handful of times. The chain couples TRBV7-9 to TRBJ2-5; D perhaps matches TRBD2 (5 bases). Germline loops: CDR1 SEHNR, CDR2 FQNEAQ (reference sequence). V was trimmed by 4 bases and J by 3 bases, leaving 15 bases between them. The CDR3 runs to 15 residues. For the CDR3, the DNA is TGTGCCAGCAGCTCCGGGGATCTGATAGAAGAGACCCAGTACTTC. This sequence encodes CASSSGDLIEETQYF. The full variable domain, rest sourced from reference TRBV7-9 and TRBJ2-5, is DTGVSQNPRHKITKRGQNVTFRCDPISEHNRLYWYRQTLGQGPEFLTYFQNEAQLEKSRLLSDRFSAERPKGSFSTLEIQRTEQGDSAMYLCASSSGDLIEETQYFGPGTRLLVL.

The V call is TRBV4-1, the J call TRBJ2-1, with TRBD2 matching 10 bases. The germline V gene has CDR1 MGHRA and CDR2 YSYEKL. Trimming cost V 2 bases and J 2 bases; bases outside gene matches: 3. The CDR3 is 16 residues long. The CDR3, as DNA: TGCGCCAGCAGCCAACAACTAGCGGGAACCTACAATGAGCAGTTCTTC. Residues: CASSQQLAGTYNEQFF.

The chain joins TRBV7-2 to TRBJ2-1; D gene uncertain. The CDR3 is 14 amino acids. With 7 bases removed from V and 7 bases from J, the gap between germline ends came to 17 bases. CDR1 is SGHTA, CDR2 FQGNSA, per germline. The CDR3 coding sequence is TGTGCCAGCACCCCGGAACCCCTGGGGAATGAGCAGTTCTTC. Translating it yields CASTPEPLGNEQFF.

This chain connects TRBV7-9 to TRBJ2-7; no firm D call. The CDR3 is 15 residues long. Germline CDR1 reads SEHNR; CDR2 reads FQNEAQ (reference sequence). V gave up 5 bases and J gave up 4 bases, with 18 bases separating them. CDR3 amino acids: CASSNSGPPPYEQYF. The DNA of the CDR3 is TGTGCCAGCAGCAACTCCGGGCCGCCACCGTACGAGCAGTACTTC. The full variable domain, in which reference TRBV7-9 and TRBJ2-7 provide the parts outside the CDR3, is DTGVSQNPRHKITKRGQNVTFRCDPISEHNRLYWYRQTLGQGPEFLTYFQNEAQLEKSRLLSDRFSAERPKGSFSTLEIQRTEQGDSAMYLCASSNSGPPPYEQYFGPGTRLTVT.

The chain uses TRBV10-2 and TRBJ2-5, with D unclear. The germline V gene has CDR1 WSHSY and CDR2 SAAADI. Between the trimmed V and J ends, which lost 4 bases and 3 bases, there was a span of 9 bases. This CDR3 is built from 13 residues. CDR3 in DNA: TGCGCCAGCAGTGGCCAGACGGAAGAGACCCAGTACTTC. Protein: CASSGQTEETQYF.

The genes are TRBV29-1 and TRBJ2-3; weak D call: TRBD2 (5 bases). This CDR3 comprises 13 residues. Germline V gene lookup returns CDR1 SQVTM and CDR2 ANQGSEA. The V gene lost 3 bases and the J gene lost 0 bases, with 7 bases spanning the gap. In DNA, the CDR3 is TGCAGCGTTGAGGACTCAAGCACAGATACGCAGTATTTT. It yields the protein CSVEDSSTDTQYF.

The gene calls are TRBV2 and TRBJ1-2; D is unresolved. This CDR3 region has 14 residues. V lost 3 bases to trimming and J lost 7 bases, with 15 bases between them. Germline V CDR1 and CDR2: SNHLY, FYNNEI. Written as DNA, the CDR3 is TGTGCCAGCAGTGAGAGGGTTACCTATGGTGGCTACACCTTC. It is translated as CASSERVTYGGYTF.

The chain has TRBV7-9 and TRBJ2-7, with D perhaps TRBD1 (6 bases). The CDR3 spans 13 residues. Germline V gene data show CDR1 as SEHNR and CDR2 as FQNEAQ (reference sequence). V lost 5 bases and J 5 bases, leaving 13 bases between the germline ends. CDR3 amino acids: CASSARGGNEQYF. In DNA, the CDR3 is TGTGCCAGCAGCGCGCGAGGGGGTAACGAGCAGTACTTC.

This chain links TRBV5-1 with TRBJ2-3, with 12 bases identical to TRBD2. The CDR3 is 16 residues long. Trimming at V came to 6 bases and at J to 6 bases, leaving 11 bases not matched to a gene. CDR1 and CDR2 from the germline V gene are SGHRS and YFSETQ. The CDR3 is CASKFGVGTSGDTQYF. The CDR3 DNA sequence: TGCGCCAGCAAGTTCGGGGTTGGGACTAGCGGGGATACGCAGTATTTT.